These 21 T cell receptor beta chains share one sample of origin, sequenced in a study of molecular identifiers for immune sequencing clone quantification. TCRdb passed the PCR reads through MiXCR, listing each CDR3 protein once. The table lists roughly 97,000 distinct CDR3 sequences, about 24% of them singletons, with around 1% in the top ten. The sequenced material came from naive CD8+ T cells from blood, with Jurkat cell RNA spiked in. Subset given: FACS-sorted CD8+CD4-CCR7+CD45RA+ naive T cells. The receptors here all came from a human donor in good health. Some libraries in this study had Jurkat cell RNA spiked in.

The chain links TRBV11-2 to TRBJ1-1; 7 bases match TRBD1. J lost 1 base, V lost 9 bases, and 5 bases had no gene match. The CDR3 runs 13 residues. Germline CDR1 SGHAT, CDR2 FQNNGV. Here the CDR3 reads CASLTGPNTEAFF. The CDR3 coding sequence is TGTGCCAGTTTGACAGGGCCGAACACTGAAGCTTTCTTT.

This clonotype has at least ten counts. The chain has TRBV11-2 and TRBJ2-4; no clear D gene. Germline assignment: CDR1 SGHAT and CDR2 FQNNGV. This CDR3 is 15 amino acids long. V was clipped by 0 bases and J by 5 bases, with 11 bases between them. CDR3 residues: CASSLESGPQNIQYF. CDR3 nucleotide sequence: TGTGCCAGCAGCTTAGAATCCGGGCCACAAAACATTCAGTACTTC.

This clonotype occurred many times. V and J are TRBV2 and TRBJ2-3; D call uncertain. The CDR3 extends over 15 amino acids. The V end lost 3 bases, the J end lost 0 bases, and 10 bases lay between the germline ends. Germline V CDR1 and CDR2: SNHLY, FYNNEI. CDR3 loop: CASSDVRKSTDTQYF. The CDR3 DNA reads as TGTGCCAGCAGTGATGTAAGGAAGAGCACAGATACGCAGTATTTT.

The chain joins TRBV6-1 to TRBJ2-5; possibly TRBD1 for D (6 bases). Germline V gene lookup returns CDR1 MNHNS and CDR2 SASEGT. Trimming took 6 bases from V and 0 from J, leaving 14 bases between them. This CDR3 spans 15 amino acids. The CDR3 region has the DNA TGTGCCAGCAGGGAGCCGGGACACCACCAAGAGACCCAGTACTTC. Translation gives CASREPGHHQETQYF.

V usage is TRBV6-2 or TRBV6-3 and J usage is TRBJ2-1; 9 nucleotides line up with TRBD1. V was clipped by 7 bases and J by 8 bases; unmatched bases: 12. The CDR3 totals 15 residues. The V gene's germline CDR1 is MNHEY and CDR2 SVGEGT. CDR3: CASKSEQGAPDEQFF. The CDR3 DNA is TGTGCCAGCAAGTCAGAACAGGGGGCCCCTGATGAGCAGTTCTTC.

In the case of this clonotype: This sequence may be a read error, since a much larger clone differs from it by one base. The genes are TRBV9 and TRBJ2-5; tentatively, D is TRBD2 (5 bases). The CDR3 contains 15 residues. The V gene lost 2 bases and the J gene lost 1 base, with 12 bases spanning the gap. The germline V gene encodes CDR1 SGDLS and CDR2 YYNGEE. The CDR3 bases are TGTGCCAGCAGCGTGCCCCAAGGGAGCCAAGAGACCCAGTACTTC. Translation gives CASSVPQGSQETQYF. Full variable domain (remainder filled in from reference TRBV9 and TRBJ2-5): DSGVTQTPKHLITATGQRVTLRCSPRSGDLSVYWYQQSLDQGLQFLIQYYNGEERAKGNILERFSAQQFPDLHSELNLSSLELGDSALYFCASSVPQGSQETQYFGPGTRLLVL.

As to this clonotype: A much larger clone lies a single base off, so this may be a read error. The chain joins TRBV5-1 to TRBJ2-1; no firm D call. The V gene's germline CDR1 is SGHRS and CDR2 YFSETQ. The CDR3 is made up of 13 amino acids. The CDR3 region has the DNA TGCGCCAGCAGCTTGGATCCGAGGAATGCGCAGTTCTTC. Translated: CASSLDPRNAQFF. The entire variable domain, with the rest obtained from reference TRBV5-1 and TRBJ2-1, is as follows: KAGVTQTPRYLIKTRGQQVTLSCSPISGHRSVSWYQQTPGQGLQFLFEYFSETQRNKGNFPGRFSGRQFSNSRSEMNVSTLELGDSALYLCASSLDPRNAQFFGPGTRLTVL.

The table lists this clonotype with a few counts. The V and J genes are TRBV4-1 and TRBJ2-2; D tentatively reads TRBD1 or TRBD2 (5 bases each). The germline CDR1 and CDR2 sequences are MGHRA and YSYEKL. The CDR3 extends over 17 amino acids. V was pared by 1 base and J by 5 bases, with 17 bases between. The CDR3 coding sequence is TGCGCCAGCAGCCAAGGTTCTGGGGGAGTGGTGACCGGGGAGCTGTTTTTT. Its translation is CASSQGSGGVVTGELFF.

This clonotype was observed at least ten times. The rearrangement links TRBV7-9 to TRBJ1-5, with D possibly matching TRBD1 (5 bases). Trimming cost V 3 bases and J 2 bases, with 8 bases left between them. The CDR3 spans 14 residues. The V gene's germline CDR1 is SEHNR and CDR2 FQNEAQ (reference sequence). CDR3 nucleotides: TGTGCCAGCAGCTTGGGGGTCGGCAATCAGCCCCAGCATTTT. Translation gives CASSLGVGNQPQHF.

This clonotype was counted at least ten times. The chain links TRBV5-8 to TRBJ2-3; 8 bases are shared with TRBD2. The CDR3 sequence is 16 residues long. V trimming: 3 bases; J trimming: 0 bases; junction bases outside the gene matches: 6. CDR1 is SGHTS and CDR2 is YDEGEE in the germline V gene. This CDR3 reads CASSSEAGASTDTQYF. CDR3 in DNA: TGTGCCAGCAGCTCCGAAGCGGGGGCCAGCACAGATACGCAGTATTTT.

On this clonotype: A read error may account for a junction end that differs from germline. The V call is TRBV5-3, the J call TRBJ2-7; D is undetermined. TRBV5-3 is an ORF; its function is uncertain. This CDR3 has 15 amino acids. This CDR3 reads CASSMERTGAYERYF. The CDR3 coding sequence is TGTGCCAGCAGCATGGAAAGGACCGGTGCCTACGAGCGGTACTTC.

CDR3 DNA: TGTGCCGGTACCTGGACAGGGGGGAATTCACCCCTCCACTTT. Protein sequence: CAGTWTGGNSPLHF. J is TRBJ1-6 and V is TRBV19, with TRBD1 identical over 10 bases. Germline CDR1 and CDR2: LNHDA and SQIVND (reference sequence). The CDR3 has 14 amino acids. V dropped 11 bases and J dropped 7; count of bases not matched to a gene: 8.

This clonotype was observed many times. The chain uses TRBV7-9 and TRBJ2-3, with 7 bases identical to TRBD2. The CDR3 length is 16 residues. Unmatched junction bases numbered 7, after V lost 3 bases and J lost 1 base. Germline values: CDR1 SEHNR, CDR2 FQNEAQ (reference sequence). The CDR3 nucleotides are TGTGCCAGCAGCTTGAGGGAGGGCCCCCGCACAGATACGCAGTATTTT. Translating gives CASSLREGPRTDTQYF.

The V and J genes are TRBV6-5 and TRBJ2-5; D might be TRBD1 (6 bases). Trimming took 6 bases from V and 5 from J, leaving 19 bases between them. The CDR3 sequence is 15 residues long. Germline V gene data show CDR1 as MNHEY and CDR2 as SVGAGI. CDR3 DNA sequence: TGTGCCAGCAGCCCATACGGGACACCCAGTGAGACCCAGTACTTC. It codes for CASSPYGTPSETQYF.

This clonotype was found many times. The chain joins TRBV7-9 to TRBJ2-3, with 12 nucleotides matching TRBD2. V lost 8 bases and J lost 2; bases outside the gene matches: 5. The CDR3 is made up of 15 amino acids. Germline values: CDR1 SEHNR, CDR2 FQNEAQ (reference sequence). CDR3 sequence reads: CASHLAGGTTDTQYF. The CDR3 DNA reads TGTGCCAGCCACCTAGCGGGAGGGACCACAGATACGCAGTATTTT.

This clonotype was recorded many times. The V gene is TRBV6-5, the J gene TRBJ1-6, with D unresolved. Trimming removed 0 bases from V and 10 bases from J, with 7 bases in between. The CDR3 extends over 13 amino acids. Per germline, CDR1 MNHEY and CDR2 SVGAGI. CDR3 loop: CASSYSRNSPLHF. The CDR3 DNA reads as TGTGCCAGCAGTTACTCCCGGAACTCACCCCTCCACTTT.

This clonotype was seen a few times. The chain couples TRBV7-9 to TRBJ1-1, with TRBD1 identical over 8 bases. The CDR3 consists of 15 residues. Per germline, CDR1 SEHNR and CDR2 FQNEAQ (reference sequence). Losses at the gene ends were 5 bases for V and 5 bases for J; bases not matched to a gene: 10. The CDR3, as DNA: TGTGCCAGCAGCCCGGGCAGGGGGCAGGAGACTGAAGCTTTCTTT. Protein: CASSPGRGQETEAFF.

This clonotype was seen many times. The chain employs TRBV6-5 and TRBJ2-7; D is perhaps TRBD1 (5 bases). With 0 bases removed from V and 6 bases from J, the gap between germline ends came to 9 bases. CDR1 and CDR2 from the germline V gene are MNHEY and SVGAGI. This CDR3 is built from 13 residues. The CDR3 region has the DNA TGTGCCAGCAGTTACTCGAAAGGGGTCGAGCAGTACTTC. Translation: CASSYSKGVEQYF.

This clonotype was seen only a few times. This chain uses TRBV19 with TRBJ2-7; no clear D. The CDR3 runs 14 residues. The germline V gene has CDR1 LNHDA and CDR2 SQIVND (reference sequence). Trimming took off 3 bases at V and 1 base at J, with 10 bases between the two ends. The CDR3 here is CASSIYWGSYEQYF. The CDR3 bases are TGTGCCAGTAGTATTTACTGGGGTTCCTACGAGCAGTACTTC.

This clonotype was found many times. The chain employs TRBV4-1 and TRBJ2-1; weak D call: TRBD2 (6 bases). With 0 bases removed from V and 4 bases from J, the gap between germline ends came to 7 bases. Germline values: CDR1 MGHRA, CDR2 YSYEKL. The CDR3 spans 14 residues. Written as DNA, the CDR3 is TGCGCCAGCAGCCAAGATGCGGGGTACAATGAGCAGTTCTTC. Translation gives CASSQDAGYNEQFF.

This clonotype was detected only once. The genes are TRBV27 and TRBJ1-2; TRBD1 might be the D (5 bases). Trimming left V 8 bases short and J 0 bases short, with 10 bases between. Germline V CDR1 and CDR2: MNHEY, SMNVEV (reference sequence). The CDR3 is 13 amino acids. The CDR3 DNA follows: TGTGCCAGCGGTTGGGGGGCTAACTATGGCTACACCTTC. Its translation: CASGWGANYGYTF.